This T cell receptor beta chain was recovered during a study of CD8+ T cells in alopecia areata. Study information: Twice daily, treated patients received 5 to 10 mg of oral tofacitinib. Study conclusions and caveats: Scalp sequencing also captures normal skin's resident alphabeta T cells.

As for this clone: The antigen is unknown.

Extracted RNA was reverse transcribed into cDNA, the sequencing template. Profiled with immunoSEQ multiplex PCR; TCRdb holds only in-frame clones, not every one. This sample has 150,000 or so clones, with 54% found just once. Described treatment: oral pan-JAK inhibitor, 5-10 mg twice daily. Germline V gene data show CDR1 as KGHSH and CDR2 as LQKENI. V gave up 6 bases and J gave up 4 bases, with 19 bases separating them. This CDR3 is 16 amino acids long. The rearrangement joins TRBV18 to TRBJ2-1; D possibly corresponds to TRBD2 (6 bases). The receptor was derived from a human donor with alopecia areata. The input for sequencing was CD8+ T cells sorted from blood, taken at week 4, from a patient treated with tofacitinib. The CDR3, as DNA: TGTGCCAGCTCGTTGGCCCTCGAGGGGACTTACAATGAGCAGTTCTTC. This gives the protein CASSLALEGTYNEQFF. Combining the CDR3 with reference TRBV18 and TRBJ2-1 gives the whole variable domain NAGVMQNPRHLVRRRGQEARLRCSPMKGHSHVYWYRQLPEEGLKFMVYLQKENIIDESGMPKERFSAEFPKEGPSILRIQQVVRGDSAAYFCASSLALEGTYNEQFFGPGTRLTVL.